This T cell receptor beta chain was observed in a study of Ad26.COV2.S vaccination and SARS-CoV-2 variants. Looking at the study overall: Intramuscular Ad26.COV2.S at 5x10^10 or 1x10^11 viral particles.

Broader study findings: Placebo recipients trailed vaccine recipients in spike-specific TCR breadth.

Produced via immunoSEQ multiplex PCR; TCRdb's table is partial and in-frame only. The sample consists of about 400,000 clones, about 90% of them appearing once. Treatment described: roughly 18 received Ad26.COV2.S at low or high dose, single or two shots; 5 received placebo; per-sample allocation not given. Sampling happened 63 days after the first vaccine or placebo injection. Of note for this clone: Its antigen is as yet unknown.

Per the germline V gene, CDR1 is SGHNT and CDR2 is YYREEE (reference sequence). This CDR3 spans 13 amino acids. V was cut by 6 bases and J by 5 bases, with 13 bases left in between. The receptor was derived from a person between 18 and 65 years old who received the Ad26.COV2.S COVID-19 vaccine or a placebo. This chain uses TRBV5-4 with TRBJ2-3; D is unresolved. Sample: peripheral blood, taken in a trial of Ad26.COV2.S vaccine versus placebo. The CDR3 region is CASNPDPGDTQYF. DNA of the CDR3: TGTGCCAGCAACCCCGACCCGGGAGATACGCAGTATTTT.